One and the same sample provided the 30 T cell receptor beta chains below, sequenced in a study of beta chain features in type 1 diabetes. Expressed TCRB transcripts were sequenced after all isolated RNA was converted to cDNA. Sequenced by immunoSEQ multiplex PCR; TCRdb stores in-frame clones only, minus some. The table lists hundreds of thousands of clones, about 30% of them singletons. Specimen: naive CD4+ T cells from blood. All receptors derive from a man between 18 and 35 years old in good health.

This clone appeared a few times. This sequence joins TRBV5-1 and TRBJ2-6, with 8 bases matching TRBD1. Germline V gives CDR1 SGHRS, CDR2 YFSETQ. The CDR3 runs to 15 residues. V lost 4 bases to trimming and J lost 4 bases; unmatched junction nucleotides: 4. CDR3 in amino acids: CASSAGGAGANVLTF. Written as DNA, the CDR3 is TGCGCCAGCAGCGCAGGGGGCGCCGGGGCCAACGTCCTGACTTTC.

Only a few counts were recorded for this clone. A read error may account for a junction end that differs from germline. The chain couples TRBV12-5 to TRBJ2-2; 8 positions agree with TRBD2. There are 16 residues in the CDR3. Germline assignment: CDR1 LGHNT and CDR2 FRNRAP. CDR3 loop: CASGLVLSGNAGELFF. CDR3 nucleotides: TGTGCTAGTGGTTTGGTGCTTAGCGGGAACGCCGGGGAGCTGTTTTTT.

This clone showed up just a few times. The genes are TRBV5-1 and TRBJ2-7; D not resolved. The germline V and J ends were trimmed by 0 bases and 0 bases, with 7 bases remaining between them. Germline assignment: CDR1 SGHRS and CDR2 YFSETQ. The CDR3 is 14 residues long. The DNA of the CDR3 is TGCGCCAGCAGCTTGGCCCTCTCCTCCTACGAGCAGTACTTC. Protein sequence: CASSLALSSYEQYF.

The V call is TRBV28, the J call TRBJ2-7, with D unclear. The CDR3 runs 12 residues. Germline V gene data show CDR1 as MDHEN and CDR2 as SYDVKM. Deletions cut 7 bases from V and 5 bases from J, with 12 bases between. CDR3 DNA: TGTGCCAGCAAGGCCCCGGGCCACGAGCAGTACTTC. Translated: CASKAPGHEQYF.

The table lists this clone with a few counts. The CDR3 nucleotides are TGTGCCAGCAGCTTATACGCTACGCAAGAGACCCAGTACTTC. As protein: CASSLYATQETQYF. The genes are TRBV11-2 and TRBJ2-5; D gene uncertain. This CDR3 contains 14 residues. V lost 2 bases and J lost 2, with 9 bases in between. CDR1 SGHAT and CDR2 FQNNGV come from the germline V gene. Complete variable domain (other parts from reference TRBV11-2 and TRBJ2-5): EAGVAQSPRYKIIEKRQSVAFWCNPISGHATLYWYQQILGQGPKLLIQFQNNGVVDDSQLPKDRFSAERLKGVDSTLKIQPAKLEDSAVYLCASSLYATQETQYFGPGTRLLVL.

The chain combines TRBV5-1 with TRBJ2-1; maybe TRBD1 (5 bases). Between the trimmed V and J ends, which lost 1 base and 0 bases, there was a span of 14 bases. CDR1 and CDR2 (germline): SGHRS, YFSETQ. The CDR3 totals 17 residues. The CDR3 DNA sequence: TGCGCCAGCAGCTTGCAGGGCCTACTGAGCTCCTACAATGAGCAGTTCTTC. Residues: CASSLQGLLSSYNEQFF.

The chain links TRBV9 to TRBJ1-1; perhaps TRBD1 as D (6 bases). This CDR3 comprises 15 residues. The germline V and J ends were trimmed by 3 bases and 1 base, with 13 bases remaining between them. Germline CDR1 SGDLS, CDR2 YYNGEE. For the CDR3, the DNA is TGTGCCAGCAGCGGCTCCGGGACATCGAACACTGAAGCTTTCTTT. Translated: CASSGSGTSNTEAFF.

This clone was observed a few times. The V and J genes are TRBV7-2 and TRBJ2-7, with 11 positions matching TRBD2. CDR3 size: 15 residues. Germline CDR1 SGHTA, CDR2 FQGNSA. Losses at the gene ends were 5 bases for V and 2 bases for J; bases not matched to a gene: 5. The CDR3 nucleotides read TGTGCCAGCAGCCGAGAGACTAGCGGGGCCTACGAGCAGTACTTC. It encodes CASSRETSGAYEQYF.

V and J are TRBV30 and TRBJ2-7, with 10 bases aligning to TRBD1. From germline, CDR1 is GTSNPN and CDR2 SVGIG (reference sequence). This CDR3 comprises 14 residues. V dropped 3 bases and J dropped 0; count of bases not matched to a gene: 2. Here the CDR3 reads CAWRDRGSSYEQYF. The DNA for the CDR3 is TGTGCCTGGAGGGACAGGGGGTCCTCCTACGAGCAGTACTTC. Complete variable domain (other parts from reference TRBV30 and TRBJ2-7): SQTIHQWPATLVQPVGSPLSLECTVEGTSNPNLYWYRQAAGRGLQLLFYSVGIGQISSEVPQNLSASRPQDRQFILSSKKLLLSDSGFYLCAWRDRGSSYEQYFGPGTRLTVT.

In this sample, this clone turned up a few times. The V and J genes are TRBV5-1 and TRBJ2-1; D call uncertain. The germline V and J ends were trimmed by 4 bases and 10 bases, with 12 bases remaining between them. There are 12 residues in the CDR3. Germline CDR1 SGHRS, CDR2 YFSETQ. CDR3 residues: CASSLVATEQFF. The CDR3 coding sequence is TGCGCCAGCAGCCTGGTGGCGACAGAGCAGTTCTTC.

This clone was observed a handful of times. The V and J genes are TRBV10-3 and TRBJ2-4, with 11 bases matching TRBD2. After removal of 3 bases from V and 5 bases from J, the junction contained 0 bases not matched to a gene. Germline V gives CDR1 ENHRY, CDR2 SYGVKD. CDR3 size: 14 residues. The CDR3 sequence: CAISELAGENIQYF. In nucleotides, the CDR3 is TGTGCCATCAGTGAACTAGCGGGAGAAAACATTCAGTACTTC.

CDR3 amino acids: CASSPTGTSGRGEQFF. The CDR3 DNA reads TGTGCCAGCAGCCCCACCGGGACTAGCGGGAGAGGTGAGCAGTTCTTC. V is TRBV5-6 and J is TRBJ2-1; 14 bases agree with TRBD2. Trimming at V came to 4 bases and at J to 9 bases, leaving 9 bases not matched to a gene. The CDR3 covers 16 residues. Germline V lookup: CDR1 SGHDT, CDR2 YYEEEE.

This clone was picked up a small number of times. The chain joins TRBV15 to TRBJ2-1, with D uncertain. CDR1 and CDR2 (germline): LNHNV, YYDKDF (reference sequence). Trimming cost V 0 bases and J 9 bases, with 9 bases left between them. This CDR3 has 13 residues. The DNA for the CDR3 is TGTGCCACCAGCAGAGATCGACTGATTGAGCAGTTCTTC. It yields the protein CATSRDRLIEQFF.

The rearrangement joins TRBV29-1 to TRBJ1-2; 7 nucleotides match TRBD1. CDR3 length equals 13 residues. Germline V lookup: CDR1 SQVTM, CDR2 ANQGSEA. J gave up 4 bases and V 4 bases, and 6 bases lay outside the gene matches. CDR3 amino acids: CSVAPQGVYGYTF. Here the CDR3 DNA reads TGCAGCGTTGCGCCTCAGGGGGTCTATGGCTACACCTTC.

This clone was recorded once. The chain couples TRBV4-1 to TRBJ2-6, with TRBD1 identical over 9 bases. Losses at the gene ends were 4 bases for V and 0 bases for J; bases not matched to a gene: 19. The CDR3 is 22 amino acids. Germline CDR1 reads MGHRA; CDR2 reads YSYEKL. The CDR3 nucleotides read TGCGCCAGCAGCCCTACACCATCCCGGGACAGGGTGACCCACTCTGGGGCCAACGTCCTGACTTTC. Protein product: CASSPTPSRDRVTHSGANVLTF.

The V gene is TRBV5-1, the J gene TRBJ2-7, with 8 bases matching TRBD1. The CDR3 extends over 15 amino acids. The germline V gene has CDR1 SGHRS and CDR2 YFSETQ. V dropped 4 bases and J dropped 3; count of bases not matched to a gene: 9. The CDR3 loop is CASSRVDRAVYEQYF. The CDR3 nucleotides read TGCGCCAGCAGCCGGGTGGACAGGGCCGTCTACGAGCAGTACTTC.

This clone was seen a few times. The chain's CDR3 is CAWSVQHGSYEQYF. CDR3 bases: TGTGCCTGGAGTGTACAGCACGGGAGCTACGAGCAGTACTTC. The chain uses TRBV30 and TRBJ2-7; D might be TRBD2 (6 bases). The CDR3 spans 14 residues. V shed 0 bases and J shed 3 bases, with 12 bases lying between them. Germline-derived CDR1 and CDR2 are GTSNPN and SVGIG (reference sequence).

The chain combines TRBV14 with TRBJ2-1, with 12 bases fitting TRBD2. With V trimmed by 2 bases and J by 6 bases, 5 bases remained unmatched. CDR1 is SGHDN, CDR2 FVKESK, per germline. This CDR3 contains 16 residues. In DNA, the CDR3 is TGTGCCAGCAGCCAACAACTAGCGGGAGGCACCAATGAGCAGTTCTTC. As protein: CASSQQLAGGTNEQFF.

In DNA form, the CDR3 reads TGCAGCGTCGCTTCGGGACTAGCGGGAGCCACAGATACGCAGTATTTT. It encodes CSVASGLAGATDTQYF. The rearrangement uses TRBV29-1 and TRBJ2-3, with 14 bases matching TRBD2. Germline V gene sequence: CDR1 SQVTM, CDR2 ANQGSEA. V lost 6 bases, J lost 2 bases, and 7 bases stayed unmatched. This CDR3 region has 16 residues.

On this clone itself: Other nucleotide sequences in the sample specify the same CDR3. The J gene is TRBJ1-2, the V gene TRBV29-1; D is perhaps TRBD1 (6 bases). Germline V gene lookup returns CDR1 SQVTM and CDR2 ANQGSEA. V was trimmed by 6 bases and J by 5 bases, leaving 13 bases between them. The CDR3 totals 12 residues. The CDR3 spells CSVGAGAYGYTF. CDR3 DNA: TGCAGCGTCGGGGCAGGGGCATATGGCTACACCTTC.

This clone has more than one count but fewer than ten. This chain uses TRBV9 with TRBJ2-5; tentatively, D is TRBD2 (5 bases). Germline CDR1 reads SGDLS; CDR2 reads YYNGEE. This CDR3 is 14 amino acids long. V lost 0 bases and J 7 bases, leaving 13 bases between the germline ends. The CDR3 spells CASSVEVLRGTQYF. The CDR3 region has the DNA TGTGCCAGCAGCGTAGAAGTACTCCGGGGGACCCAGTACTTC.

This chain joins TRBV7-9 and TRBJ1-1; no clear D. Germline-derived CDR1 and CDR2 are SEHNR and FQNEAQ (reference sequence). V shed 6 bases and J shed 4 bases, with 12 bases lying between them. This CDR3 is built from 13 residues. CDR3 coding DNA: TGTGCCAGCAGATCCAGGAGGTTCACTGAAGCTTTCTTT. As protein: CASRSRRFTEAFF.

This clone was detected a few times. This chain connects TRBV10-3 to TRBJ2-1; 9 bases fit TRBD2. Germline-derived CDR1 and CDR2 are ENHRY and SYGVKD. V shed 0 bases, J shed 7 bases, and the junction held 10 bases outside the gene matches. This CDR3 spans 17 amino acids. The CDR3 is CAISESKAGGIVNEQFF. The CDR3 DNA is TGTGCCATCAGTGAGTCGAAGGCGGGAGGGATAGTAAATGAGCAGTTCTTC.

This chain uses TRBV23-1 with TRBJ2-7, with D perhaps matching TRBD1 (5 bases). TRBV23-1 is an open reading frame, and its role is uncertain. The length of the CDR3 is 15 residues. Trimming took off 4 bases at V and 3 bases at J, with 16 bases between the two ends. The CDR3 sequence: CASSRPSGIVYEQYF. As DNA, the CDR3 is TGCGCCAGCAGTCGGCCCTCAGGGATAGTCTACGAGCAGTACTTC.

This clone showed up just a few times. The chain is built from TRBV4-2 and TRBJ2-1; weak D call: TRBD2 (5 bases). The germline V and J ends were trimmed by 4 bases and 6 bases, with 19 bases remaining between them. Germline V gene data show CDR1 as LGHNA and CDR2 as YNFKEQ. The CDR3 consists of 16 residues. For the CDR3, the DNA is TGTGCCAGCAGCCGAGATGTGTCGGGAATTCGCAATGAGCAGTTCTTC. Translated, it gives CASSRDVSGIRNEQFF.

This clone was detected only once. The chain uses TRBV5-1 and TRBJ2-5; 7 bases fit TRBD1. Looked up from germline, CDR1 is SGHRS and CDR2 is YFSETQ. J was trimmed by 7 bases and V by 4 bases; bases with no gene match: 13. The CDR3 is 15 amino acids. CDR3: CASSRTGEPEGTQYF. In nucleotides, the CDR3 is TGCGCCAGCAGCCGGACAGGCGAGCCCGAGGGGACCCAGTACTTC.

The chain's CDR3 is CASGVGRDQETQYF. CDR3 coding DNA: TGTGCTAGTGGGGTTGGCAGGGATCAAGAGACCCAGTACTTC. The chain uses TRBV12-5 and TRBJ2-5; D possibly corresponds to TRBD1 (5 bases). V was shortened by 6 bases and J by 2 bases, with 13 bases between the two germline ends. Germline loops: CDR1 LGHNT, CDR2 FRNRAP. The CDR3 is made up of 14 amino acids.

This clone has only a few counts. CDR3 region: CASAGTGDEKLFF. The CDR3 nucleotides are TGTGCCAGCGCCGGGACGGGAGATGAAAAACTGTTTTTT. The J gene is TRBJ1-4, the V gene TRBV7-9; a weak D match, TRBD1 (5 bases). CDR3 length equals 13 residues. With 8 bases removed from V and 6 bases from J, the gap between germline ends came to 13 bases. The V gene's germline CDR1 is SEHNR and CDR2 FQNEAQ (reference sequence).

The chain has TRBV5-6 and TRBJ2-7; TRBD1 aligns across 10 bases. Germline CDR1 and CDR2: SGHDT and YYEEEE. The V and J ends lost 3 bases and 3 bases, in that order; junction bases with no gene match: 3. CDR3 length: 14 amino acids. CDR3 sequence (DNA): TGTGCCAGCAGCTGGACAGGGGGAAACTACGAGCAGTACTTC. Amino acid sequence: CASSWTGGNYEQYF.

This clone showed up just a few times. The chain employs TRBV9 and TRBJ1-2; D remains ambiguous. V shed 0 bases and J shed 2 bases, with 11 bases lying between them. The germline gives CDR1 SGDLS, CDR2 YYNGEE. This CDR3 comprises 15 residues. The DNA of the CDR3 is TGTGCCAGCAGCGTAGGCGCACGGTGGAACTATGGCTACACCTTC. Translated, it gives CASSVGARWNYGYTF. Drawing the rest from reference TRBV9 and TRBJ1-2, the complete variable domain is DSGVTQTPKHLITATGQRVTLRCSPRSGDLSVYWYQQSLDQGLQFLIQYYNGEERAKGNILERFSAQQFPDLHSELNLSSLELGDSALYFCASSVGARWNYGYTFGSGTRLTVV.